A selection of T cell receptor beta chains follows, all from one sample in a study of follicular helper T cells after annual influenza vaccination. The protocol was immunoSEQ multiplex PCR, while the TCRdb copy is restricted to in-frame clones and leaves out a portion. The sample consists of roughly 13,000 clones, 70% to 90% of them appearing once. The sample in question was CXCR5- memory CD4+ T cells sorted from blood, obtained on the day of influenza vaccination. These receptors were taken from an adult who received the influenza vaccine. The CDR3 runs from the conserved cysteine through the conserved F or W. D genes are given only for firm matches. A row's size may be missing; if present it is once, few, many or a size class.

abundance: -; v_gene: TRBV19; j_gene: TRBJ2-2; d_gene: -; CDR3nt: TGTGCCAGTAGTGAGGGAAATTGGAACACCGGGGAGCTGTTTTTT; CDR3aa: CASSEGNWNTGELFF
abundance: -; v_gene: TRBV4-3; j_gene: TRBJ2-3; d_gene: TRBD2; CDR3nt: TGCGCCAGCAGCCAAGTCCTAGCGGGGGCCCTCACAGATACGCAGTATTTT; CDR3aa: CASSQVLAGALTDTQYF
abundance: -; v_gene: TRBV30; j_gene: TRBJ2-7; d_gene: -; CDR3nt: TGTGCCTGGAGTCTGGGGCGCATATACGAGCAGTACTTC; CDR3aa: CAWSLGRIYEQYF
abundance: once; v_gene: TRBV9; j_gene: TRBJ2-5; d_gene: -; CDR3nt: TGTGCCAGCAGCCTCCGACCGGCGGAGGAGACCCAGTACTTC; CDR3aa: CASSLRPAEETQYF
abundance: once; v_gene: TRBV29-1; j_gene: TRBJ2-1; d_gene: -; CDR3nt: TGCAGCGTACGGGCAGGGGCAATAAATGAGCAGTTCTTC; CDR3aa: CSVRAGAINEQFF
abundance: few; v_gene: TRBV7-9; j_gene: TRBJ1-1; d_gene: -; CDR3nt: TGTGCCAGCAGCTTGTCCGGGTCTAGGGGAGCTTTCTTT; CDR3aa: CASSLSGSRGAFF
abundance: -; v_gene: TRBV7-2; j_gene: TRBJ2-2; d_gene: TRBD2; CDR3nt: TGTGCCAGCAGCTTGGTGCCCCAGACTAGCGGGGGAGGTGGGGAGCTGTTTTTT; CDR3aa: CASSLVPQTSGGGGELFF
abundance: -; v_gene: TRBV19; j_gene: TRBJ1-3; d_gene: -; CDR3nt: TGTGCCAGTAGTACGGACCCAAGAGACTCTTCTGGAAACACCATATATTTT; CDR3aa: CASSTDPRDSSGNTIYF
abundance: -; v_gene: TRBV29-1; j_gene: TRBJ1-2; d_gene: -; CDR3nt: TGCAGCGTTGAAGTCCCAGGGCGGGACTATGGCTACACCTTC; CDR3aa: CSVEVPGRDYGYTF
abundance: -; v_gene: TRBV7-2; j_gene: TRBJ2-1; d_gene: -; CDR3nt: TGTGCCAGCAGCCGGGGGATTAGAATTGAGCAGTTCTTC; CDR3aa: CASSRGIRIEQFF
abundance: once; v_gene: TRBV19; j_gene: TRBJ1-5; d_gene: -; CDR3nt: TGTGCCAGTAGTATGGTCTCGGGGGGCGGGAGCAATCAGCCCCAGCATTTT; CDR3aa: CASSMVSGGGSNQPQHF
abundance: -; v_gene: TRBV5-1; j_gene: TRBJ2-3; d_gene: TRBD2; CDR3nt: TGCGCCAGCCGTTCGGGCGGCGGGGGAGGCACAGATACGCAGTATTTT; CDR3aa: CASRSGGGGGTDTQYF
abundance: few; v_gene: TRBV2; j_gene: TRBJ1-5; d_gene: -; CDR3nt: TGTGCCAGTTTGCCTACGAATAGCAATCAGCCCCAGCATTTT; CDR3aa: CASLPTNSNQPQHF
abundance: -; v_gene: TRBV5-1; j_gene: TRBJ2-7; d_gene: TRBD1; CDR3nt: TGCGCCAGCAGCCGTGACAGGGGGCCCTACGAGCAGTACTTC; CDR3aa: CASSRDRGPYEQYF
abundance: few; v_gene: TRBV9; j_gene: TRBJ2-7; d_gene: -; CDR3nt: TGTGCCAGCAGCGTAGTTCCCCACGCCTACGAGCAGTACTTC; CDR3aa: CASSVVPHAYEQYF
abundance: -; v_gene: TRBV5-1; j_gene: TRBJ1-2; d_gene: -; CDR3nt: TGCGCCAGCAGCTTGTCTGGACCTGGCTATGGCTACACCTTC; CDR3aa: CASSLSGPGYGYTF
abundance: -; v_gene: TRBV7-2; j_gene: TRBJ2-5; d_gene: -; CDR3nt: TGTGCCAGCAGCCCAGGAGCCGAGACTAGAATCGAGACCCAGTACTTC; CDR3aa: CASSPGAETRIETQYF
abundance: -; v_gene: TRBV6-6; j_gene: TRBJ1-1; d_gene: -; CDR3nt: TGTGCCAGCAGTTACCAGGAAAACACTGAAGCTTTCTTT; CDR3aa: CASSYQENTEAFF
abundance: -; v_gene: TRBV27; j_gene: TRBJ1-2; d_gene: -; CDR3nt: TGTGCCAGCAGTTCGTTACAGGGCTGGTTTGGCTACACCTTC; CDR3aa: CASSSLQGWFGYTF
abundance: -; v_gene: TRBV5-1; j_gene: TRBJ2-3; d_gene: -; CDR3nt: TGCGCCAGCAGCGGACCTCAGGGCACAGATACGCAGTATTTT; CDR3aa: CASSGPQGTDTQYF
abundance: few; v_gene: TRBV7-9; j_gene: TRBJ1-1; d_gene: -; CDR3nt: TGTGCCAGCAGCCCGGGACGTCTTTTT; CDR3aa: CASSPGRLF
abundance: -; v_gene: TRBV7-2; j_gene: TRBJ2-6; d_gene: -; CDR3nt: TGTGCCAGCAGCCTAAGTAGCTCTGGGGCCAACGTCCTGACTTTC; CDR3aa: CASSLSSSGANVLTF
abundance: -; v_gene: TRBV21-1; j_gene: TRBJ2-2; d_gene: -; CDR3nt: TGTGCCAGTACTGGGTGGGGGCTCTACACCGGGGAGCTGTTTTTT; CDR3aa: CASTGWGLYTGELFF
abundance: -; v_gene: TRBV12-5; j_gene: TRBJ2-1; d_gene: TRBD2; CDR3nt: TGTGCTAGTGGTTCCTCACCTAGCGGGGGGGCCAATGAGCAGTTCTTC; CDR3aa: CASGSSPSGGANEQFF
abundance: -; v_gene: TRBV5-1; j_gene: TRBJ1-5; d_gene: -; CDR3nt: TGCGCCAGGGGTAGCGGAGAATGCAATCAGCCCCAGCATTTT; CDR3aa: CARGSGECNQPQHF